This TCR beta chain is drawn from a study of OX40 agonist ivuxolimab in advanced cancers. Notes on the research overall: Ivuxolimab, which targeted the costimulatory receptor OX40 (CD134), was an agonistic, fully human IgG2 monoclonal antibody. Intravenous ivuxolimab was administered to patients every 2 weeks at six dose levels: 0.01, 0.1, 0.3, 1.5, 3 and 10 mg/kg. Of the roughly 51 dose-escalation patients, hepatocellular carcinoma was present in about 20, melanoma in approximately 15, renal cell carcinoma in 9 and head and neck cancer in 9. A male proportion of roughly 80% and a mean age of approximately 62 years, ranging from roughly 23 to 80, were recorded for the dose-escalation cohort. Patients were allowed to have had prior anti-PD-1, anti-PD-L1 or anti-CTLA-4 therapy, and about 40% of the dose-escalation patients had been treated with checkpoint inhibitors. Three dose-escalation patients achieved partial responses, one with hepatocellular carcinoma and two with cutaneous melanoma. The purpose of peripheral TCRbeta sequencing was to test whether ivuxolimab changed TCR sequence diversity and led to clonal T-cell expansion. The monotherapy dose-escalation portion (N of about 50 patients) of the phase I ivuxolimab trial is reported in the paper. Beyond this particular receptor, the publication reports: On average, CD8+ T cells showed more expanded clones than CD4+ T cells after ivuxolimab. At doses from 0.1 to 3.0 mg/kg, clonal expansion was seen in both CD4+ and CD8+ blood T cells between baseline and week 6. The antigen specificity of the peripheral T cells that underwent clonal expansion was not determined. In the 0.1-3.0 mg/kg groups, partial responders had among the lowest normalized peripheral clonal expansion, particularly in CD8+ T cells. Low levels of normalized T-cell clonal expansion were also seen in some patients who did not respond.

The trial excluded patients who had a history of autoimmune disease or who were on systemic immunosuppression. In every dose cohort, peripheral blood was drawn for TCR sequencing at baseline, cycle 4 day 1, and cycle 7 day 1. The samples were taken from a phase I, first-in-human, multicenter, open-label dose-escalation trial of ivuxolimab. Adults with locally advanced or metastatic head and neck squamous cell, hepatocellular, melanoma or renal cell carcinoma were enrolled in the trial. Before TCR sequencing, CD4+ and CD8+ T cells were separately sorted from peripheral blood. Genomic DNA was isolated from the sorted cells so that the TCRbeta CDR3 region could be sequenced. The immunoSEQ Assay was used to sequence the TCRbeta CDR3 regions. As stored in TCRdb, this immuneACCESS dataset retains in-frame rearrangements with V and J assigned. A fraction of the clones does not appear; measured against another copy, unresolved V genes explain less than half of the discrepancy, and the remainder lacks a known reason. In this sample the table shows fewer than 70,000 clones, 70% to 90% of which occur a single time. Jointly, the top ten make up about 0.77% of the sample.

Of note for this clone: Its binding antigen is unknown. No much larger clone exists at a distance of one base, and base qualities are not known.

The CDR3, cysteine through phenylalanine, is 15 amino acids long. Only the CDR3 part of the read is kept: 45 bases, read in frame from the first base. V has 4 bases trimmed and J has 8 bases trimmed; junction bases matching no gene number 11. CDR1 and CDR2 (MNHNS, SASEGT) derive from the germline V gene. The sequence came from an adult with an advanced solid tumor such as melanoma, head and neck, liver or kidney cancer. This material consisted of CD4+ or CD8+ T cells sorted from blood, taken in a trial of the OX40 agonist ivuxolimab. In this chain, TRBV6-1 is recombined with TRBJ2-1; 7 bases in the middle match TRBD2. The DNA reads TGTGCCAGCAGTGGACTAGCCAAGAAGCTTTATGAGCAGTTCTTC. This sequence encodes CASSGLAKKLYEQFF.